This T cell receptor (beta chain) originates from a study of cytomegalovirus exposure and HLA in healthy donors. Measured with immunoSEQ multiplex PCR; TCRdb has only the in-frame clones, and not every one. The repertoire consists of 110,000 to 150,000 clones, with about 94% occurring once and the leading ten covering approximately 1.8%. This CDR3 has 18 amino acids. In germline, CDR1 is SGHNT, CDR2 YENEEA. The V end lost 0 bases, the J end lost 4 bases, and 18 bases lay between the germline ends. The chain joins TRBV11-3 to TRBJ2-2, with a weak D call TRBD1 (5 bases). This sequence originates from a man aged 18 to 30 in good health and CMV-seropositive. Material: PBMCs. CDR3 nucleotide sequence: TGTGCCAGCAGCTTAGATAAAGGGCCAGGGTTGGGCACCGGGGAGCTGTTTTTT. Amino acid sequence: CASSLDKGPGLGTGELFF.